This T cell receptor (beta chain) came from a study of T cells in localized non-small cell lung cancer. Regarding the study as a whole: In uninvolved adjacent lung, T cell clonality reached its highest value, exceeding tumor. Higher T cell density in the blood was associated with longer overall survival, whereas higher adjacent-lung clonality associated with shorter survival.

In germline, CDR1 is SGHTA, CDR2 FQGTGA. V shed 5 bases and J shed 7 bases, with 6 bases lying between them. CDR3 length equals 12 residues. Points on this clone: Antigen unknown.

Data came from immunoSEQ multiplex PCR; TCRdb stores just in-frame clones and leaves some out. The sample has roughly 36,000 clones; 79% are singletons. Source: PBMCs, taken before any cancer treatment. The V and J genes are TRBV7-3 and TRBJ1-6; D remains unclear. The source of this sequence is a woman aged 35 to 70 with stage II squamous cell lung carcinoma. CDR3 protein: CASSLSNSPLHF. Written as DNA, the CDR3 is TGTGCCAGCAGCCTATCAAATTCACCCCTCCACTTT.